These 2 T cell receptor beta chains share one sample of origin, sequenced in a study of blood T cell repertoires in COVID-19. Assay used: immunoSEQ multiplex PCR; TCRdb lists only in-frame clones, some missing. The data hold about 200,000 clones, with about 88% observed a single time. Material: peripheral blood. All receptors come from a woman in her fifties or sixties with COVID-19, enrolled during active disease.

The chain uses TRBV6-5 and TRBJ1-5, with 8 bases fitting TRBD1. Germline V CDR1 and CDR2: MNHEY, SVGAGI. The CDR3 extends over 15 amino acids. The V and J ends lost 5 bases and 3 bases, in that order; junction bases with no gene match: 6. The CDR3 nucleotides read TGTGCCAGCAGTACCCGGACAGGGATCAATCAGCCCCAGCATTTT. Protein: CASSTRTGINQPQHF.

The rearrangement links TRBV5-1 to TRBJ1-1, with D perhaps matching TRBD1 (6 bases). The germline CDR1 and CDR2 sequences are SGHRS and YFSETQ. The CDR3 is 16 residues long. V lost 1 base and J 0 bases, leaving 13 bases between the germline ends. The CDR3 nucleotides are TGCGCCAGCAGCTTGAGGGACACGGGGATGAACACTGAAGCTTTCTTT. Encoded protein: CASSLRDTGMNTEAFF.